Only a few counts were recorded for the clone carrying this TCR beta chain. Antigen: not known. Trimming cost V 6 bases and J 4 bases; bases outside gene matches: 6. The CDR3 is 14 amino acids. The germline V gene has CDR1 WSHSY and CDR2 SAAADI. PCR amplification relied on 60 Vbeta primers (plus 13 Jbeta primers). The protocol was immunoSEQ multiplex PCR, while the TCRdb copy is restricted to in-frame clones and leaves out a portion. The repertoire includes tens of thousands of clones, 78% of them detected once, and 7% to 8% sits in the top ten. The sample comes from a study of cytomegalovirus exposure and HLA in healthy donors. The overall study: Earlier work reported 95 million to 130 million unique TCR beta sequences from about 179 million T cells. Whole-study findings and limits: What TCR beta sequences reportedly achieved was accurate prediction of HLA-A and HLA-B alleles in most subjects. Immune exposure information available was restricted to CMV serostatus.

The material sequenced was PBMCs. This chain connects TRBV10-2 to TRBJ2-5; 9 bases match TRBD1. The TCR was taken from a man aged 18 to 29 in good health and CMV-seropositive. CDR3 coding DNA: TGCGCCAGCAGGGCGGGACAGGGAGGAGAGACCCAGTACTTC. Protein product: CASRAGQGGETQYF.